This TCR beta chain was identified during a study of OX40 agonist ivuxolimab in advanced cancers. Of note for this clone: No antigen is known for it.

V was trimmed by 8 bases and J by 5 bases, leaving 8 bases between them. Germline V gene lookup returns CDR1 SNHLY and CDR2 FYNNEI. This CDR3 has 11 residues. Patients were ineligible given autoimmune disease history or systemic immunosuppression. Measured with immunoSEQ multiplex PCR; TCRdb has only the in-frame clones, and not every one. The profile shows tens of thousands of clones, over 80% of them singletons. Whole-study findings and limits: At 0.1 to 3.0 mg/kg, clonal expansion of CD4+ and CD8+ blood T cells had occurred by week 6.

The TCR was taken from an adult with an advanced solid tumor such as melanoma, head and neck, liver or kidney cancer. The sample was CD4+ or CD8+ T cells sorted from blood, taken in a trial of the OX40 agonist ivuxolimab. The chain employs TRBV2 and TRBJ2-3; D remains unclear. The CDR3 loop reads CASQAEDTQYF. The CDR3 DNA is TGTGCCAGCCAGGCGGAAGATACGCAGTATTTT.